This T cell receptor (beta chain) was retrieved from a study of blood T cell repertoires in COVID-19. CDR3 length: 15 amino acids. Germline lookup yields CDR1 SGHRS and CDR2 YFSETQ. V gave up 2 bases and J gave up 0 bases; unmatched junction bases: 2. Profiling relied on immunoSEQ multiplex PCR, and the TCRdb table lists in-frame clones only, not all of them. The data show 250,000 to 350,000 clones, with 65% to 85% seen just once and more than 1.1% held by the top ten. This chain connects TRBV5-1 to TRBJ1-5; 7 bases are a match to TRBD1. Material: peripheral blood. This sequence originates from a human donor with COVID-19, enrolled during active disease. The donor label of this sample is uncertain. CDR3 residues: CASSFQGDSNQPQHF. As DNA, the CDR3 is TGCGCCAGCAGCTTTCAGGGGGATAGCAATCAGCCCCAGCATTTT.